The sample holds a few counts of the clone carrying this T cell receptor (beta chain). The sample comes from a study of blood T cell repertoires in COVID-19. Across the study: Samples of COVID-19 (acute and convalescent) were obtained from the United States, Italy and Spain. The cDNA or gDNA used as material had been derived from T cells, B-cell-depleted T cells, or PBMCs.

In the study's own analysis: Estimates of nucleated cell counts were drawn from the amplification of reference gene primers. Data came from immunoSEQ multiplex PCR; TCRdb stores just in-frame clones and leaves some out. V, J and clone size are taken as reported in that table, and D and trimming were inferred from the DNA itself. The sample consists of 240,000 or so clones, around 87% of them appearing once. The CDR3 has 13 amino acids. Trimming stripped 6 bases from V and 7 bases from J, with 12 bases between. This chain links TRBV12-3 or TRBV12-4 with TRBJ2-2; possible D gene TRBD2, 6 bases. The TCR sequence derives from a woman aged 70 to 79 with active or convalescent COVID-19. Sequenced input: peripheral blood. The CDR3 reads CASRPGGSGELFF. The CDR3 DNA is TGTGCCAGCAGGCCCGGGGGTAGCGGGGAGCTGTTTTTT.